Below, 26 T cell receptor beta chains from the same sample are listed, as sequenced in a study of tumor and adjacent non-tumor tissue in lung cancer. A modified ARM-PCR protocol with three rounds of nested PCR amplified TCRbeta. Via MiXCR, TCRdb re-called the multiplex PCR reads, giving one row per CDR3 protein. There are about 43,000 distinct CDR3 sequences in the sample; about three fifths occur only once, and under 50% lies in the top ten. The template was RNA from unsorted bulk tissue. More than 3 cm separated this lung sample from the edge of the tumor. Sequencing used distant non-tumor lung tissue. All receptors derive from a man aged 45-60 years with non-small cell lung cancer.

Details on this clonotype: A much larger clone lies one base from this, so it may be a read error. The gene calls are TRBV5-4 and TRBJ2-7; 11 nucleotides align to TRBD2. The CDR3 is 14 residues long. CDR1 and CDR2 (germline): SGHNT, YYREEE (reference sequence). This CDR3 reads CAISYGTSGYEQYF. In nucleotides, the CDR3 is TGTGCCATCAGCTACGGGACTAGCGGCTACGAGCAGTACTTC.

As to this clonotype: Sequence at one end of the junction differs from germline and may be a read error. The chain employs TRBV5-1 and TRBJ2-2; a weak D match, TRBD2 (5 bases). CDR1 SGHRS and CDR2 YFSETQ come from the germline V gene. The CDR3 totals 15 residues. The CDR3 DNA reads TGCGCCAGCAGCTTGGAGCCTAGACGGCCCGGGGAGCTGTTCTTT. Amino acids: CASSLEPRRPGELFF. Drawing the rest from reference TRBV5-1 and TRBJ2-2, the complete variable domain is KAGVTQTPRYLIKTRGQQVTLSCSPISGHRSVSWYQQTPGQGLQFLFEYFSETQRNKGNFPGRFSGRQFSNSRSEMNVSTLELGDSALYLCASSLEPRRPGELFFGEGSRLTVL.

Worth noting for this clonotype: A read error may be the cause here, since a much bigger clone is one base away. The chain is built from TRBV30 and TRBJ2-2; D gene uncertain. The CDR3 has 15 amino acids. Germline CDR1 reads GTSNPN; CDR2 reads SVGIG (reference sequence). V lost 0 bases and J lost 4, with 12 bases in between. Written as DNA, the CDR3 is TGTGCCTGGAGTGTCCCTGGGCGTCCCACCGGGGAGCTGTTTTTT. This translates into CAWSVPGRPTGELFF.

The genes are TRBV29-1 and TRBJ2-1; possible D gene TRBD1, 5 bases. Trimming shortened V by 5 bases and J by 6 bases, and 17 bases separated the two germline ends. Germline V CDR1 and CDR2: SQVTM, ANQGSEA. The CDR3 extends over 14 amino acids. The CDR3 region has the DNA TGCAGCGTTAACATGGCTAATGGGGCCAATGAGCAGTTCTTC. It translates to CSVNMANGANEQFF.

On this clonotype: The final CDR3 position lacks the conserved phenylalanine or tryptophan, pointing to a likely read error. The chain is built from TRBV11-2 and TRBJ2-5; D gene ambiguous. The length of the CDR3 is 14 residues. V lost 5 bases and J 5 bases, leaving 15 bases between the germline ends. The germline CDR1 and CDR2 sequences are SGHAT and FQNNGV. CDR3 in DNA: TGTGCCAGCAGCCCCACAGAGGCCGGGGAGACCCAGTACTTA. It is translated as CASSPTEAGETQYL.

The chain recombines TRBV29-1 with TRBJ2-7, with 11 bases matching TRBD2. The germline gives CDR1 SQVTM, CDR2 ANQGSEA. This CDR3 comprises 14 residues. Losses at the gene ends were 3 bases for V and 6 bases for J; bases not matched to a gene: 7. The CDR3 sequence is CSVETSGKRTEQYF. The CDR3 bases are TGCAGCGTTGAGACTAGCGGGAAAAGGACCGAGCAGTACTTC.

The rearrangement uses TRBV12-3 or TRBV12-4 and TRBJ1-5, with D perhaps TRBD1 (5 bases). The CDR3 spans 16 residues. The V end lost 2 bases, the J end lost 10 bases, and 21 bases lay between the germline ends. The CDR3 region has the DNA TGTGCCAGCAGTTTAATTGGGGGTTCGTCGGGTCAACCCCAGCATTTT. Protein: CASSLIGGSSGQPQHF.

Details on this clonotype: A junction boundary mismatches the germline segment, possibly from a read error. The V and J genes are TRBV29-1 and TRBJ2-7; D call uncertain. The CDR3 sequence is 14 residues long. The germline V gene encodes CDR1 SQVTM and CDR2 ANQGSEA. The CDR3 spells CCVVQEVGSYEQYF. CDR3 bases: TGCTGCGTTGTCCAAGAGGTGGGCTCCTACGAACAGTACTTC.

This clonotype has at least ten counts. The V gene is TRBV20-1, the J gene TRBJ2-7; TRBD2 aligns across 11 bases. V shed 5 bases and J 7 bases; nucleotides not matched to a gene: 16. Germline CDR1 reads DFQATT; CDR2 reads SNEGSKA (reference sequence). The CDR3 has 16 residues. CDR3 nucleotide sequence: TGCAGTGCTTGTCCCCCCACCGGGACTAGCGGAGGGGAGCAGTACTTC. Its translation: CSACPPTGTSGGEQYF.

This clonotype was observed once. A read error may produce the germline difference seen at one junction end. J is TRBJ2-1 and V is TRBV28; 10 positions match TRBD1. The CDR3 spans 16 residues. Germline lookup yields CDR1 MDHEN and CDR2 SYDVKM. DNA of the CDR3: TGTGCCAGGAGTTTGCTCGGACAGGGGGACTACAATGAGCAGTTCTTC. Amino acid sequence: CARSLLGQGDYNEQFF. The full variable domain, its missing parts supplied by reference TRBV28 and TRBJ2-1, is DVKVTQSSRYLVKRTGEKVFLECVQDMDHENMFWYRQDPGLGLRLIYFSYDVKMKEKGDIPEGYSVSREKKERFSLILESASTNQTSMYLCARSLLGQGDYNEQFFGPGTRLTVL.

As concerns this clonotype: Just one base apart from a much larger clone, this may be a read error. In this CDR3 the conserved last residue, phenylalanine or tryptophan, is missing, so a read error is likely. No DNA is shown, since the ends of the CDR3 on it are uncertain; the CDR3 is the one TCRdb lists. The chain combines TRBV6-5 with TRBJ2-1; the listed D gene, TRBD1, was not tested against the DNA. The germline gives CDR1 MNHEY, CDR2 SVGAGI. The CDR3 has 15 amino acids, counting both end residues. CDR3 region: CASSERQVPYNEQSS.

Turning to this clonotype: A much bigger clone sits one base away, suggesting this may be a read error. The rearrangement joins TRBV28 to TRBJ1-2; no clear D. V was clipped by 4 bases and J by 4 bases, with 7 bases between them. This CDR3 has 12 amino acids. Germline CDR1 MDHEN, CDR2 SYDVKM. CDR3 sequence (DNA): TGTGCCAGCAGTTATAGCGGCTATGGCTACACCTTC. It specifies CASSYSGYGYTF.

The table lists this clonotype with many counts. This chain connects TRBV29-1 to TRBJ2-3, with TRBD2 identical over 9 bases. V shed 4 bases, J shed 2 bases, and the junction held 10 bases outside the gene matches. In germline, CDR1 is SQVTM, CDR2 ANQGSEA. This CDR3 is built from 16 residues. This chain's CDR3 is CSVALHSGSSTDTQYF. The DNA for the CDR3 is TGCAGCGTTGCACTCCATAGCGGGAGTTCCACAGATACGCAGTATTTT.

Concerning this clonotype itself: A single base separates this from a much larger clone, so it may be a read error. The chain recombines TRBV12-3 or TRBV12-4 with TRBJ2-3, with D maybe TRBD2 (6 bases). This CDR3 has 12 amino acids. V lost 10 bases and J lost 2, with 10 bases in between. The CDR3 loop is CANRRDTDTQYF. The CDR3 DNA sequence: TGTGCCAACAGGAGGGACACAGATACGCAGTATTTT.

This rearrangement joins TRBV2 to TRBJ2-7, with 8 bases that match TRBD1. The V segment lost 4 bases and the J segment 2 bases; nucleotides outside the gene matches: 4. This CDR3 region has 14 residues. The germline CDR1 and CDR2 sequences are SNHLY and FYNNEI. The CDR3 loop is CASSGRGQTYEQYF. The CDR3 region has the DNA TGTGCCAGCAGTGGCAGGGGGCAAACCTACGAGCAGTACTTC.

With respect to this clonotype: At one end the junction does not follow the germline gene, possibly because of a read error. The chain joins TRBV4-1 to TRBJ1-2; a possible D gene is TRBD1 (6 bases). This CDR3 is 12 amino acids long. Germline loops: CDR1 MGHRA, CDR2 YSYEKL. The CDR3 region is CASSRIGDSYTF. The CDR3 DNA sequence: TGTGCCAGCAGCCGTATCGGGGACAGCTACACCTTC.

This clonotype appeared many times. A much larger clone lies a single base off, so this may be a read error. The chain recombines TRBV20-1 with TRBJ1-5; D gene ambiguous. This CDR3 is built from 17 residues. CDR1 and CDR2 from the germline V gene are DFQATT and SNEGSKA (reference sequence). DNA of the CDR3: TGCAGTGCTCCTTCGGAGGGCCGGCGGCGGATCAATCAGCACCAGCATTTT. It specifies CSAPSEGRRRINQHQHF.

The sample holds many counts of this clonotype. This chain joins TRBV24-1 and TRBJ2-2; tentatively, D is TRBD1 (6 bases). The V end was cut by 3 bases, the J end by 5 bases, with 12 bases between. Per the germline V gene, CDR1 is KGHDR and CDR2 is SFDVKD. This CDR3 has 15 amino acids. Written as DNA, the CDR3 is TGTGCCACCAGTGATACAGGGTGGGAGACCGGGGAGCTGTTTTTT. Amino acid sequence: CATSDTGWETGELFF.

On this clonotype itself: One base away lies a much larger clone, so this may be a sequencing read error. V usage is TRBV12-3 or TRBV12-4 and J usage is TRBJ2-5; D may be TRBD1 or TRBD2 (6 bases each). The CDR3 is 15 amino acids. CDR3 loop: CASSLWGERTEAQYF. The CDR3 DNA reads as TGTGCCAGCAGTTTGTGGGGGGAGCGGACAGAGGCCCAGTACTTC.

This clonotype was counted at least ten times. The chain carries TRBV6-1 and TRBJ1-1; D ambiguous. The germline V gene has CDR1 MNHNS and CDR2 SASEGT. Trimming pared 10 bases from V and 0 bases from J, leaving 18 bases between. This CDR3 is 15 amino acids long. The CDR3 DNA sequence: TGTGCCACCGCCCCACACAGCGTCCTGAACACTGAAGCTTTCTTT. Its protein is CATAPHSVLNTEAFF.

This clonotype was seen more than once but under ten times. Being one base from a much bigger clone, this may be a read error. The CDR3 region is CASSHMYGYIF. CDR3 bases: TGTGCCAGCAGTCACATGTATGGCTACATCTTC. The chain links TRBV28 to TRBJ1-2; D gene ambiguous. Per germline, CDR1 MDHEN and CDR2 SYDVKM. The CDR3 is 11 amino acids.

This clonotype appeared a few times. One end of the junction is discordant with germline, which a read error may explain. This sequence joins TRBV5-1 and TRBJ2-2, with D perhaps TRBD2 (5 bases). The CDR3 is 16 residues long. CDR1 is SGHRS and CDR2 is YFSETQ in the germline V gene. The CDR3 here is CASSLRLGANTGELVF. DNA for the CDR3: TGCGCCAGCAGCTTGAGATTAGGAGCGAACACCGGGGAGCTGGTTTTT.

In this sample, this clonotype turned up a few times. The junction departs from germline at one end; a sequencing error may be responsible. The chain couples TRBV5-6 to TRBJ2-1; unclear D gene. CDR1 SGHDT and CDR2 YYEEEE come from the germline V gene. The CDR3 extends over 14 amino acids. CDR3 amino acids: CTSSFGSRYNEQFF. The CDR3 coding sequence is TGTACCAGCAGCTTTGGTAGCCGCTACAATGAGCAGTTCTTC.

As regards this clonotype: A read error may explain this, as a much larger clone is one base away. The J gene is TRBJ2-5, the V gene TRBV5-1; a weak D match, TRBD2 (5 bases). This CDR3 spans 14 amino acids. Trimming pared 1 base from V and 8 bases from J, leaving 15 bases between. The V gene's germline CDR1 is SGHRS and CDR2 YFSETQ. The DNA for the CDR3 is TGCGCCAGCAGCTTGTCACCCGGGGTAGATACCCAGTACTTC. This translates into CASSLSPGVDTQYF.

The table lists this clonotype with many counts. V gene TRBV6-2 or TRBV6-3 combines with J gene TRBJ2-5; a possible D gene is TRBD2 (5 bases). Germline V lookup: CDR1 MNHEY, CDR2 SVGEGT. Trimming stripped 5 bases from V and 5 bases from J, with 6 bases between. The CDR3 consists of 11 residues. CDR3 DNA sequence: TGTGCCAGCAGTACGGGGGAGACCCAGTACTTC. Translating it yields CASSTGETQYF.

The CDR3 here is CSVDYVGLNTGELFF. CDR3 in DNA: TGCAGCGTTGATTATGTGGGATTGAACACCGGGGAGCTGTTTTTT. The chain recombines TRBV29-1 with TRBJ2-2; D gene unclear. Germline V gives CDR1 SQVTM, CDR2 ANQGSEA. This CDR3 is built from 15 residues. The V gene lost 3 bases and the J gene lost 1 base, with 12 bases spanning the gap.